The 5 T cell receptor beta chains listed next were all sequenced from one sample in a study of identifying expanded T cells in peripheral blood. Some clones are missing from TCRdb's copy, which holds only in-frame ones; the method was immunoSEQ multiplex PCR. This table has about 110,000 clones, around 89% appearing once. The sample comprised blood. All receptors derive from a person aged 18-70 years in good health.

V and J are TRBV5-4 and TRBJ2-6; 7 bases agree with TRBD1. With 4 bases clipped from V and 4 bases from J, the junction kept 5 bases outside the gene matches. This CDR3 has 15 amino acids. Germline CDR1 SGHNT, CDR2 YYREEE (reference sequence). The CDR3, as DNA: TGTGCCAGCAGCCCGACAGGGTTCGGGGCCAACGTCCTGACTTTC. As protein: CASSPTGFGANVLTF.

The rearrangement links TRBV7-9 to TRBJ2-1, with TRBD1 identical over 9 bases. The CDR3 has 16 residues. V shed 1 base, J shed 5 bases, and the junction held 6 bases outside the gene matches. CDR1 is SEHNR and CDR2 is FQNEAQ in the germline V gene (reference sequence). CDR3 sequence (DNA): TGTGCCAGCAGCTTAGGTATTGGGACAGGGCACAATGAGCAGTTCTTC. Encoded protein: CASSLGIGTGHNEQFF. Supplemented by reference TRBV7-9 and TRBJ2-1, the full variable domain reads DTGVSQNPRHKITKRGQNVTFRCDPISEHNRLYWYRQTLGQGPEFLTYFQNEAQLEKSRLLSDRFSAERPKGSFSTLEIQRTEQGDSAMYLCASSLGIGTGHNEQFFGPGTRLTVL.

The rearrangement joins TRBV11-3 to TRBJ1-6; 11 nucleotides agree with TRBD1. Looked up from germline, CDR1 is SGHNT and CDR2 is YENEEA. This CDR3 has 20 amino acids. J was trimmed by 5 bases and V by 3 bases; bases with no gene match: 15. The CDR3 region is CASSFPGWDRGKGHNSPLHF. The CDR3, as DNA: TGTGCCAGCAGCTTTCCAGGATGGGACAGGGGGAAAGGCCATAATTCACCCCTCCACTTT. The full variable domain, in which reference TRBV11-3 and TRBJ1-6 provide the parts outside the CDR3, is EAGVVQSPRYKIIEKKQPVAFWCNPISGHNTLYWYLQNLGQGPELLIRYENEEAVDDSQLPKDRFSAERLKGVDSTLKIQPAELGDSAVYLCASSFPGWDRGKGHNSPLHFGNGTRLTVT.

The count of this clone is one. The CDR3 sequence is CASSLGTSQYNEQFF. CDR3 DNA sequence: TGTGCCAGCAGTTTAGGGACTAGCCAGTACAATGAGCAGTTCTTC. The rearrangement uses TRBV28 and TRBJ2-1; 9 bases map to TRBD2. With V trimmed by 2 bases and J by 4 bases, 3 bases remained unmatched. Germline CDR1 and CDR2: MDHEN and SYDVKM. The CDR3 runs to 15 residues. Using reference TRBV28 and TRBJ2-1 for the parts outside the CDR3, the full variable domain is DVKVTQSSRYLVKRTGEKVFLECVQDMDHENMFWYRQDPGLGLRLIYFSYDVKMKEKGDIPEGYSVSREKKERFSLILESASTNQTSMYLCASSLGTSQYNEQFFGPGTRLTVL.

The V gene is TRBV11-2, the J gene TRBJ2-3; TRBD1 might be the D (6 bases). Germline loops: CDR1 SGHAT, CDR2 FQNNGV. Trimming took 6 bases from V and 2 from J, leaving 15 bases between them. This CDR3 comprises 15 residues. CDR3 nucleotide sequence: TGTGCCAGCAGTTCTGGACAGCTATTCACAGATACGCAGTATTTT. Protein: CASSSGQLFTDTQYF.